The sequence of this T cell receptor beta chain was determined in a study of T cell repertoires in cytomegalovirus infection. Overall study: Shared public TCR beta signatures pointed to both CMV infection and a matching HLA type. Study findings and constraints: Based on cumulative public TCR beta family frequency, carriers of CMV plus the relevant HLA were identified. Clonotype analysis showed dominance of the ex vivo response by HLA-C-restricted CMV-specific TCR beta clonotypes.

TCRdb analysed the reads with MiXCR anew, one entry per CDR3 protein. The sample lists around 450,000 distinct CDR3 sequences, 30% to 40% occurring once. About this clonotype itself: The target antigen is unknown. A clone one base away is much larger, so this may be a read error.

This CDR3 has 16 amino acids. Germline V gene data show CDR1 as SGHVS and CDR2 as FQNEAQ. V gave up 1 base and J gave up 5 bases, with 17 bases separating them. The V and J genes are TRBV7-8 and TRBJ1-2; D may be TRBD1 (6 bases). Specimen: PBMCs. The clonotype comes from a human donor in good health (CMV status not recorded). Some clones in this sample may be carry-over from other donors' samples. CDR3 coding DNA: TGTGCCAGCAGCTTAGGAGTTGACTGGGGGCTGTATGGCTACACCTTC. Translation: CASSLGVDWGLYGYTF.